The present entry profiles one T cell receptor (beta chain) with its context. Trimming cost V 2 bases and J 7 bases; bases outside gene matches: 6. Looked up from germline, CDR1 is LNHNV and CDR2 is YYDKDF (reference sequence). This CDR3 comprises 15 residues. These data are taken from a study of control samples from healthy donors and cancer patients. Measured with immunoSEQ multiplex PCR; TCRdb has only the in-frame clones, and not every one. The sample records 100,000 or so clones, 85% to 90% being singletons. The sequence was obtained from a woman in her forties or fifties in good health. The chain couples TRBV15 to TRBJ2-4; TRBD1 matches at 9 bases. The sequenced sample consisted of blood. The CDR3 is CATSRPGTGWNIQYF. The CDR3 DNA follows: TGTGCCACCAGCAGACCTGGGACAGGGTGGAACATTCAGTACTTC.